The rows below give T cell receptor beta chains drawn from one sample of a study of cytomegalovirus exposure and HLA in healthy donors. Profiled with immunoSEQ multiplex PCR; TCRdb holds only in-frame clones, not every one. The sample has 150,000 to 200,000 clones; about four fifths are singletons. Sequenced: PBMCs. The receptors here all came from a man in his fifties or sixties in good health and CMV-seropositive. The CDR3 runs from the conserved cysteine through the conserved F or W. D genes are given only for firm matches. Some rows mark clone size as missing; the rest say once, few, many or name a class of expanded clone.

j_call clone_size d_call v_call cdr3_aa cdr3_nt
TRBJ2-5 few - TRBV5-1 CASTGTSQETQYF TGCGCCAGTACCGGGACTTCCCAAGAGACCCAGTACTTC
TRBJ2-5 - - TRBV12-5 CASGLVGTETQYF TGTGCTAGTGGTTTGGTGGGCACCGAGACCCAGTACTTC
TRBJ2-7 - - TRBV30 CAWSVRRDYEQYF TGTGCCTGGAGTGTACGACGGGACTACGAGCAGTACTTC
TRBJ2-3 few TRBD1 TRBV6-4 CASSRTGLDTQYF TGTGCCAGCAGTCGGACAGGGCTAGATACGCAGTATTTT
TRBJ1-4 - TRBD1 TRBV27 CASKRLGTGGTDEKLFF TGTGCCAGCAAAAGGTTAGGGACAGGGGGAACAGATGAAAAACTGTTTTTT
TRBJ2-1 - - TRBV5-1 CASSSTGALRRNEQLF TGCGCCAGCAGCTCAACGGGTGCCCTAAGGCGGAATGAGCAGCTCTTC
TRBJ2-7 once TRBD1 TRBV7-9 CASSILGQGVYEQYF TGTGCCAGCAGCATCCTGGGACAGGGGGTCTACGAGCAGTACTTC
TRBJ1-5 - TRBD1 TRBV28 CASSFQGASNQPQHF TGTGCCAGCAGTTTTCAGGGGGCGAGCAATCAGCCCCAGCATTTT
TRBJ2-7 - - TRBV4-1 CASSQTTGTYEQYF TGCGCCAGCAGCCAAACGACAGGAACCTACGAGCAGTACTTC
TRBJ2-1 - TRBD2 TRBV4-1 CASREGGRGKGNEQFF TGCGCCAGCAGAGAGGGCGGGAGGGGTAAGGGCAATGAGCAGTTCTTC
TRBJ1-5 - - TRBV18 CASSPPGHGAGQPQHF TGTGCCAGCTCACCACCGGGCCATGGGGCTGGTCAGCCCCAGCATTTT
TRBJ2-7 - TRBD1 TRBV7-2 CASSFPGGYEQYF TGTGCCAGCAGCTTTCCAGGGGGCTACGAGCAGTACTTC
TRBJ2-7 - TRBD2 TRBV5-1 CASREWTSETYEQYF TGCGCCAGCAGGGAATGGACTAGCGAGACCTACGAGCAGTACTTC
TRBJ2-3 - TRBD2 TRBV7-6 CASSSGLAGYTDTQYF TGTGCCAGCAGTTCTGGACTAGCGGGGTACACAGATACGCAGTATTTT
TRBJ2-2 - TRBD1 TRBV5-1 CASSLVTRQGQDFTGELFF TGCGCCAGCAGCTTGGTTACGCGACAGGGACAAGATTTCACCGGGGAGCTGTTTTTT
TRBJ2-5 - - TRBV30 CAWSPGETQYF TGTGCCTGGAGCCCAGGCGAGACCCAGTACTTC
TRBJ2-3 - - TRBV5-1 CASSSSSDTQYF TGCGCCAGCAGCTCTAGCTCAGATACGCAGTATTTT
TRBJ2-3 - TRBD1 TRBV7-9 CASSSGTGGTDTQYF TGTGCCAGCAGCTCTGGGACAGGGGGCACAGATACGCAGTATTTT
TRBJ2-5 - TRBD2 TRBV6-5 CASSYSGRGLGETQYF TGTGCCAGCAGTTACTCAGGGCGGGGGTTAGGAGAGACCCAGTACTTC
TRBJ1-3 - TRBD1 TRBV5-6 CASSATGAILSGNTIYF TGTGCCAGCAGCGCGACAGGGGCTATTCTCTCTGGAAACACCATATATTTT
TRBJ1-2 - - TRBV27 CASSFVKKGGDGYTF TGTGCCAGCAGTTTTGTTAAAAAGGGCGGGGATGGCTACACCTTC
TRBJ1-5 - TRBD1 TRBV7-2 CASSLGGTGYYQPQHF TGTGCCAGCAGCTTAGGTGGGACAGGATATTATCAGCCCCAGCATTTT
TRBJ1-5 - TRBD1 TRBV19 CASSTRDRGWEPQHF TGTGCCAGTAGTACCAGGGACAGGGGGTGGGAGCCCCAGCATTTT
TRBJ2-7 - - TRBV25-1 CASSWIGSGYEQYF TGTGCCAGCTCCTGGATTGGCAGCGGATACGAGCAGTACTTC
TRBJ1-2 - TRBD1 TRBV29-1 CSVEGGTASGYTF TGCAGCGTTGAAGGGGGGACAGCCTCGGGCTACACCTTC
TRBJ2-1 once TRBD2 TRBV7-8 CASSSILGGGEQFF TGTGCCAGCAGCTCCATATTGGGGGGGGGTGAGCAGTTCTTC
TRBJ2-4 - - TRBV29-1 CSVEGGAGTAKNIQYF TGCAGCGTTGAAGGTGGGGCAGGAACCGCCAAAAACATTCAGTACTTC
TRBJ2-3 - - TRBV7-6 CASSLISRGTDTQYF TGTGCCAGCAGCTTAATCTCCAGGGGCACAGATACGCAGTATTTT
TRBJ2-7 - - TRBV10-2 CASRVGYEQYF TGCGCCAGCCGGGTGGGTTACGAGCAGTACTTC
TRBJ1-6 few - TRBV2 CASTEARGNSPLHF TGTGCCAGCACAGAGGCCAGGGGAAATTCACCCCTCCACTTT
TRBJ1-1 once TRBD1 TRBV7-9 CSSSPGTENTEAFF TGTTCCAGCAGCCCCGGGACAGAGAACACTGAAGCTTTCTTT
TRBJ2-7 - - TRBV6-5 CASGREQYF TGTGCCTCAGGGCGGGAGCAGTACTTC
TRBJ2-3 - TRBD1 TRBV11-3 CASSSGQGLRTDTQYF TGTGCCAGCAGCTCGGGACAGGGGTTAAGGACAGATACGCAGTATTTT
TRBJ2-5 once - TRBV12-5 CASGLDRQETQYF TGTGCTAGTGGTTTGGACAGACAAGAGACCCAGTACTTC
TRBJ2-1 - TRBD2 TRBV25-1 CASSGLLLAGGSNEQFF TGTGCCAGCAGTGGCCTCCTCCTAGCGGGGGGTTCCAATGAGCAGTTCTTC
TRBJ2-7 few - TRBV14 CASSQDVEEQYF TGTGCCAGCAGCCAAGATGTCGAGGAGCAGTACTTC
TRBJ1-5 - TRBD1 TRBV28 CASSTGQGLSVQPQHF TGTGCCAGCAGTACGGGACAGGGTCTTTCGGTTCAGCCCCAGCATTTT
TRBJ2-5 - - TRBV28 CASSPPGGIAYF TGTGCCAGCAGTCCGCCTGGGGGGATCGCGTACTTC
TRBJ1-3 - - TRBV19 CASTISQGSGNTIYF TGTGCCAGTACCATCTCCCAGGGATCTGGAAACACCATATATTTT
TRBJ1-4 - - TRBV11-2 CASSYPGNEKLFF TGTGCCAGCAGCTACCCCGGGAATGAAAAACTGTTTTTT
TRBJ1-4 - - TRBV7-2 CASSHPDSNEKLFF TGTGCCAGCAGCCATCCTGACAGTAATGAAAAACTGTTTTTT
TRBJ1-1 - - TRBV2 CASISYTEAFF TGTGCCAGCATTTCGTACACTGAAGCTTTCTTT
TRBJ2-3 - - TRBV10-1 CASSVRTDSTDTQYF TGCGCCAGCAGTGTCAGGACAGATTCCACAGATACGCAGTATTTT
TRBJ1-4 - - TRBV7-9 CASSPPREKLFF TGTGCCAGCAGCCCCCCCCGGGAAAAACTGTTTTTT
TRBJ2-7 - TRBD2 TRBV13 CASSLGRGGSYEQYF TGTGCCAGCAGCTTAGGGCGGGGGGGCTCCTACGAGCAGTACTTC
TRBJ1-5 - - TRBV18 CASSPRTEGNQPQHF TGTGCCAGCTCACCCCGGACAGAAGGCAATCAGCCCCAGCATTTT
TRBJ2-5 - TRBD1 TRBV10-1 CASSEGQGATQYF TGCGCCAGCAGTGAGGGACAGGGGGCGACCCAGTACTTC
TRBJ2-7 - - TRBV18 CASSPPHSSYEQYF TGTGCCAGCTCACCACCGCACAGTTCCTACGAGCAGTACTTC
TRBJ2-7 - TRBD2 TRBV5-1 CASSFRGGRADEQYF TGCGCCAGCAGCTTTCGCGGCGGGAGGGCCGACGAGCAGTACTTC